The T cell receptor beta chain under discussion was sequenced for a study of OX40 agonist ivuxolimab in advanced cancers. Study-level background: The dose of intravenous ivuxolimab that patients received every 2 weeks ranged from 0.01 to 10 mg/kg. The group had a mean age of about 60 years, ranged from 23 to 79, and was around 86% male.

Only in-frame clones appear in the TCRdb table, and some are missing; sequencing was by immunoSEQ multiplex PCR. The data contain roughly 40,000 clones, around 83% of them singletons. The CDR3 runs 13 residues. Germline V gives CDR1 MNHEY, CDR2 SVGAGI. The V gene is TRBV6-5, the J gene TRBJ2-2, with D unresolved. This TCR was sampled from an adult with an advanced solid tumor such as melanoma, head and neck, liver or kidney cancer. Sequences were derived from CD4+ or CD8+ T cells sorted from blood, sampled in a trial of the OX40 agonist ivuxolimab. CDR3 protein: CAPTWAVTGELFF. The DNA for the CDR3 is TGTGCTCCAACATGGGCCGTCACCGGGGAGCTGTTTTTT.